This entry lists 22 T cell receptor beta chains sequenced from one sample in a study of cytomegalovirus exposure and HLA in healthy donors. This PCR relied on a set of 60 Vbeta primers and 13 Jbeta primers. Using immunoSEQ multiplex PCR, the repertoire was profiled, and TCRdb retains in-frame clones only, with some absent. The table records 150,000 to 200,000 clones, 79% of them present only once. The sequenced sample consisted of PBMCs. The origin of the receptors is a woman aged 25 to 39 in good health and CMV-seropositive.

The V call is TRBV2, the J call TRBJ1-4, with TRBD1 as a possible D gene (5 bases). The length of the CDR3 is 15 residues. Germline CDR1 reads SNHLY; CDR2 reads FYNNEI. The ends were cut back, 0 bases at V and 8 bases at J, with 13 bases in the middle. The CDR3 protein is CASSEARGSGEKLFF. The CDR3 DNA follows: TGTGCCAGCAGTGAAGCGCGGGGGTCTGGGGAAAAACTGTTTTTT.

This clone was observed a single time. This chain links TRBV5-4 with TRBJ1-1; D call uncertain. The CDR3 is 14 amino acids. With 1 base removed from V and 1 base from J, the gap between germline ends came to 8 bases. Germline CDR1 is SGHNT and CDR2 is YYREEE (reference sequence). CDR3 DNA: TGTGCCAGCAGCTTGATTCGCGGGAACACTGAAGCTTTCTTT. It translates to CASSLIRGNTEAFF.

The V gene is TRBV11-3, the J gene TRBJ2-7, with unresolved D. The CDR3 consists of 14 residues. Germline CDR1 and CDR2: SGHNT and YENEEA. V was pared by 2 bases and J by 0 bases, with 8 bases between. The CDR3 loop is CASSLFGSSYEQYF. The CDR3 bases are TGTGCCAGCAGCTTATTCGGTAGCTCCTACGAGCAGTACTTC.

The V call is TRBV19, the J call TRBJ2-2, with unresolved D. CDR1 and CDR2 (germline): LNHDA, SQIVND (reference sequence). This CDR3 contains 13 residues. V gave up 2 bases and J gave up 7 bases, with 8 bases separating them. CDR3 nucleotide sequence: TGTGCCAGTAGTATATTGTTGAGCGGGGAGCTGTTTTTT. It is translated as CASSILLSGELFF.

The chain links TRBV7-9 to TRBJ1-1, with 9 bases fitting TRBD1. The CDR3 sequence is 14 residues long. V gave up 3 bases and J gave up 1 base; unmatched junction bases: 0. The V gene's germline CDR1 is SEHNR and CDR2 FQNEAQ (reference sequence). Here the CDR3 reads CASSLGQGNTEAFF. In nucleotides, the CDR3 is TGTGCCAGCAGCTTGGGACAGGGGAACACTGAAGCTTTCTTT.

The V and J genes are TRBV13 and TRBJ1-4; TRBD1 agrees at 9 bases. The CDR3 totals 14 residues. Germline V gene data show CDR1 as PRHDT and CDR2 as FYEKMQ (reference sequence). The V and J ends lost 5 bases and 6 bases, in that order; junction bases with no gene match: 4. CDR3 amino acids: CASSPRDRDEKLFF. CDR3 DNA: TGTGCCAGCAGCCCCCGGGACAGGGATGAAAAACTGTTTTTT.

This clone was observed a few times. The gene calls are TRBV6-5 and TRBJ1-1; 10 bases agree with TRBD1. V lost 6 bases and J lost 6; bases outside the gene matches: 7. Germline lookup yields CDR1 MNHEY and CDR2 SVGAGI. This CDR3 has 14 amino acids. CDR3 region: CASSPGTGVAEAFF. The CDR3 DNA follows: TGTGCCAGCAGCCCGGGGACAGGGGTGGCTGAAGCTTTCTTT.

This rearrangement joins TRBV6-5 to TRBJ2-5; no firm D call. Germline V CDR1 and CDR2: MNHEY, SVGAGI. Deletions cut 2 bases from V and 4 bases from J, with 17 bases between. There are 16 residues in the CDR3. The CDR3 region is CASSYMQVDALETQYF. As DNA, the CDR3 is TGTGCCAGCAGTTACATGCAGGTTGACGCGTTAGAGACCCAGTACTTC.

V and J are TRBV27 and TRBJ1-4, with 7 bases identical to TRBD1. V gave up 4 bases and J gave up 3 bases; unmatched junction bases: 2. This CDR3 has 14 amino acids. Germline V lookup: CDR1 MNHEY, CDR2 SMNVEV (reference sequence). The CDR3 loop is CASSSGTANEKLFF. The CDR3 nucleotides are TGTGCCAGCAGTTCCGGGACAGCTAATGAAAAACTGTTTTTT.

V and J are TRBV11-3 and TRBJ2-1; 7 nucleotides match TRBD2. The junction had 13 bases not matched to a gene; V was cut back by 2 bases and J by 0 bases. Germline CDR1 and CDR2: SGHNT and YENEEA. The CDR3 is 19 residues long. The CDR3 loop is CASSLSPPLAPSSYNEQFF. In DNA form, the CDR3 reads TGTGCCAGCAGCTTATCCCCACCACTAGCGCCGAGCTCCTACAATGAGCAGTTCTTC.

The chain couples TRBV19 to TRBJ2-1; TRBD2 is a possible D gene (6 bases). This CDR3 has 15 residues. CDR1 and CDR2 from the germline V gene are LNHDA and SQIVND (reference sequence). The V end lost 1 base, the J end lost 4 bases, and 11 bases lay between the germline ends. This chain's CDR3 is CASSIGGAAYNEQFF. CDR3 coding DNA: TGTGCCAGTAGTATAGGCGGGGCTGCTTACAATGAGCAGTTCTTC. Supplemented by reference TRBV19 and TRBJ2-1, the full variable domain reads DGGITQSPKYLFRKEGQNVTLSCEQNLNHDAMYWYRQDPGQGLRLIYYSQIVNDFQKGDIAEGYSVSREKKESFPLTVTSAQKNPTAFYLCASSIGGAAYNEQFFGPGTRLTVL.

This sequence joins TRBV7-8 and TRBJ1-1; no reliable D call. Trimming shortened V by 3 bases and J by 4 bases, and 12 bases separated the two germline ends. Per germline, CDR1 SGHVS and CDR2 FQNEAQ. The CDR3 runs 14 residues. The CDR3 loop reads CASSFIRSGTEAFF. In nucleotides, the CDR3 is TGTGCCAGCAGCTTCATTCGGTCGGGCACTGAAGCTTTCTTT.

The chain joins TRBV5-4 to TRBJ1-2, with 9 bases aligning to TRBD1. V dropped 5 bases and J dropped 8; count of bases not matched to a gene: 13. The CDR3 has 15 amino acids. In germline, CDR1 is SGHNT, CDR2 YYREEE (reference sequence). The CDR3 DNA reads as TGTGCCAGCAGTTCGGGACAGGGAAAGAGAGTCGGCTACACCTTC. It is translated as CASSSGQGKRVGYTF. The full variable domain, its missing parts supplied by reference TRBV5-4 and TRBJ1-2, is ETGVTQSPTHLIKTRGQQVTLRCSSQSGHNTVSWYQQALGQGPQFIFQYYREEENGRGNFPPRFSGLQFPNYSSELNVNALELDDSALYLCASSSGQGKRVGYTFGSGTRLTVV.

This chain uses TRBV10-3 with TRBJ2-2; 7 positions match TRBD1. The CDR3 is 15 amino acids. In germline, CDR1 is ENHRY, CDR2 SYGVKD. With V trimmed by 6 bases and J by 2 bases, 6 bases remained unmatched. Here the CDR3 reads CAIRERQGNTGELFF. DNA of the CDR3: TGTGCCATCAGGGAAAGACAGGGAAACACCGGGGAGCTGTTTTTT.

The chain carries TRBV4-1 and TRBJ2-7, with 8 bases matching TRBD2. V shed 5 bases and J 2 bases; nucleotides not matched to a gene: 8. Germline V gene lookup returns CDR1 MGHRA and CDR2 YSYEKL. This CDR3 is built from 15 residues. The CDR3 DNA follows: TGCGCCAGCAGCTATACGGGGGGGGCGGCCTACGAGCAGTACTTC. Residues: CASSYTGGAAYEQYF.

The chain's CDR3 is CASSLPMAGSREQYF. CDR3 bases: TGCGCCAGCAGCTTGCCGATGGCAGGGTCAAGGGAGCAGTACTTC. The chain carries TRBV5-1 and TRBJ2-7; a weak D match, TRBD1 (5 bases). Germline V gene sequence: CDR1 SGHRS, CDR2 YFSETQ. The CDR3 is 15 amino acids. V was shortened by 1 base and J by 7 bases, with 18 bases between the two germline ends.

The J gene is TRBJ2-1, the V gene TRBV5-8, with a weak D call TRBD2 (5 bases). This CDR3 contains 14 residues. From germline, CDR1 is SGHTS and CDR2 YDEGEE. V was shortened by 1 base and J by 4 bases, with 9 bases between the two germline ends. CDR3: CASSLLRVYNEQFF. Written as DNA, the CDR3 is TGTGCCAGCAGCTTGTTGCGGGTTTACAATGAGCAGTTCTTC.

This clone was seen more than once but under ten times. The same CDR3 is also encoded by other DNA sequences in this sample. The chain couples TRBV19 to TRBJ2-7; tentative D call: TRBD1 (6 bases). V gave up 3 bases and J gave up 3 bases, with 9 bases separating them. The germline CDR1 and CDR2 sequences are LNHDA and SQIVND (reference sequence). The CDR3 length is 13 residues. The chain's CDR3 is CASSISDSYEQYF. In nucleotides, the CDR3 is TGTGCCAGTAGTATTTCGGACAGCTACGAGCAGTACTTC.

There are a few counts of this clone. The gene calls are TRBV5-1 and TRBJ2-3; D might be TRBD1 (6 bases). Germline values: CDR1 SGHRS, CDR2 YFSETQ. V lost 2 bases and J lost 5, with 15 bases in between. The CDR3 runs 15 residues. In nucleotides, the CDR3 is TGCGCCAGCAGCTTCAGCAGGGGAGAGATAGATACGCAGTATTTT. Its translation: CASSFSRGEIDTQYF.

The chain couples TRBV18 to TRBJ2-2, with 14 nucleotides matching TRBD2. Per the germline V gene, CDR1 is KGHSH and CDR2 is LQKENI. The V and J ends lost 2 bases and 7 bases, in that order; junction bases with no gene match: 9. This CDR3 is 18 amino acids long. CDR3 loop: CASSPAGTSGSLGGELFF. The CDR3 DNA is TGTGCCAGCTCACCAGCCGGGACTAGCGGGAGCCTGGGCGGGGAGCTGTTTTTT.

The chain has TRBV6-5 and TRBJ2-7; maybe TRBD1 (5 bases). The V end was cut by 0 bases, the J end by 4 bases, with 16 bases between. The germline gives CDR1 MNHEY, CDR2 SVGAGI. This CDR3 is 16 amino acids long. The chain's CDR3 is CASSYSLDSPGYEQYF. DNA of the CDR3: TGTGCCAGCAGTTACTCGTTAGACAGTCCTGGATACGAGCAGTACTTC.

The V call is TRBV10-1, the J call TRBJ2-3; D is possibly TRBD2 (5 bases). The CDR3 spans 16 residues. Trimming left V 8 bases short and J 1 base short, with 19 bases between. Germline-derived CDR1 and CDR2 are WNHNN and SYGVQD (reference sequence). In DNA form, the CDR3 reads TGCGCCAGCGGCGTACTAGAGGGTGGGGGCACAGATACGCAGTATTTT. Residues: CASGVLEGGGTDTQYF.